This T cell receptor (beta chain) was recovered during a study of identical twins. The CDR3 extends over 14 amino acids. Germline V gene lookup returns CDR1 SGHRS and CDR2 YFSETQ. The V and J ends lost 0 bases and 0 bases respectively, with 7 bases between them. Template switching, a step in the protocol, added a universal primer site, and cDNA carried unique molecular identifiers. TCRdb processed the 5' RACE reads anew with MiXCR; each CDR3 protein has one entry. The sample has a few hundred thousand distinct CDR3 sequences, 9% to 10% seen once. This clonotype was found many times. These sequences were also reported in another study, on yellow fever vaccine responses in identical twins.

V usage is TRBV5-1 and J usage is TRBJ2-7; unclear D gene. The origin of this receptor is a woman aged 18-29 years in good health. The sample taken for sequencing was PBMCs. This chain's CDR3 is CASSLGPSSYEQYF. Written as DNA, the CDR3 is TGCGCCAGCAGCTTGGGACCAAGCTCCTACGAGCAGTACTTC.